The clone carrying this T cell receptor beta chain was found a few times. Its matching antigen is unknown. Genomic DNA per cell subset filled all wells of several immunoSEQ plates. Sequencing used immunoSEQ multiplex PCR; TCRdb keeps in-frame clones, though not all of them. The sample yields about 1.1 million clones, more than 75% seen once. The sample comes from a study of shared clonotypes between healthy human individuals. Study-level background: Every donor yielded three CD4 naive, three CD4 memory, two CD8 naive and one CD8 memory plate. Findings of the study overall: In general, naive subsets displayed greater estimated richness than memory subsets did.

Among the donors, all were Caucasian adults who lived in Nashville, Tennessee. The clonotype originates from a man younger than 30 in good health. Some clones in this sample may be carry-over from other donors' samples. Source material: memory CD4+ T cells from PBMCs. Indicated subset: CD45RA-negative fraction.

For the CDR3, the DNA is TGTGCCAGCAGCTTAGGAGTAGCGGGAGAAGAGCAGTACTTC. Translating it yields CASSLGVAGEEQYF. The rearrangement joins TRBV7-9 to TRBJ2-7, with TRBD2 matching 9 bases. The CDR3 covers 14 residues. Germline CDR1 reads SEHNR; CDR2 reads FQNEAQ (reference sequence). The V and J ends lost 1 base and 7 bases, in that order; junction bases with no gene match: 5.